This T cell receptor beta chain was documented in a study of cytomegalovirus exposure and HLA in healthy donors. V dropped 11 bases and J dropped 4; count of bases not matched to a gene: 6. CDR3 length: 12 residues. CDR1 and CDR2 (germline): MRHNA, SNTAGT. The PCR ran on 60 Vbeta and 13 Jbeta primers. Only in-frame clones appear in the TCRdb table, and some are missing; sequencing was by immunoSEQ multiplex PCR. The sample consists of around 110,000 clones, roughly 82% of them appearing once. The sequenced material came from PBMCs. The V and J genes are TRBV6-4 and TRBJ2-5; 8 bases fit TRBD2. The sequence derives from a male donor in good health and CMV-seropositive. The DNA of the CDR3 is TGTGCCCGTAGGACTAGCCCAGAGACCCAGTACTTC. Its protein is CARRTSPETQYF.